The T cell receptor (beta chain) described here comes from a study of regulatory T cells in long-lasting Graves disease. The CDR3 runs 15 residues. V shed 2 bases and J shed 2 bases, with 10 bases lying between them. Combining iRepertoire HTBI primers with Arm-PCR of CDR3 regions, the authors built TCR beta libraries. Each CDR3 protein is one row after TCRdb ran MiXCR on the multiplex PCR reads. The table includes 390,000 or so distinct CDR3 sequences, over 9.5% detected once. Time point in this sample: newly diagnosed GD, antithyroid drugs for less than 3 months. RNA extracted from PBMCs served as the sequencing template. In this sample, this clonotype turned up a few times. These data also formed part of another study, on T cells in Graves' hyperthyroidism and ophthalmopathy.

This sequence was found in a woman aged 18-29 years with Graves disease. This chain links TRBV12-3 or TRBV12-4 with TRBJ1-3; TRBD1 might be the D (5 bases). The sequencing used peripheral blood mononuclear cells (PBMCs), collected at new diagnosis, from a patient treated with antithyroid drugs. CDR3 sequence reads: CASSLLGTPGNTIYF. The CDR3 coding sequence is TGTGCCAGCAGTTTACTAGGGACCCCTGGAAACACCATATATTTT.